These 21 T cell receptor beta chains share one sample of origin, sequenced in a study of shared clonotypes between healthy human individuals. The table came from immunoSEQ multiplex PCR; TCRdb's copy has only in-frame clones and leaves some out. The table lists roughly 490,000 clones, about 80% of them singletons. Sequencing was done on a sample of PBMCs. Receptors originate from a woman in her 40s in good health. Some clones in this sample may be carry-over from other donors' samples.

The J gene is TRBJ2-3, the V gene TRBV2, with a possible D match to TRBD2 (6 bases). This CDR3 is 13 amino acids long. Per germline, CDR1 SNHLY and CDR2 FYNNEI. V was clipped by 8 bases and J by 2 bases, with 11 bases between them. The CDR3, as DNA: TGTGCCAGCCTCCGGGACTTCACAGATACGCAGTATTTT. Its protein product is CASLRDFTDTQYF.

This rearrangement joins TRBV28 to TRBJ1-5; D call uncertain. This CDR3 is 15 amino acids long. V lost 2 bases and J 2 bases, leaving 10 bases between the germline ends. CDR1 and CDR2 (germline): MDHEN, SYDVKM. The CDR3 protein is CASSLAGRGNQPQHF. CDR3 sequence (DNA): TGTGCCAGCAGTTTAGCAGGTCGGGGCAATCAGCCCCAGCATTTT.

The rearrangement joins TRBV7-2 to TRBJ2-1, with no clear D. CDR3 size: 16 residues. V was clipped by 4 bases and J by 6 bases, with 19 bases between them. The germline CDR1 and CDR2 sequences are SGHTA and FQGNSA. CDR3 DNA: TGTGCCAGCAGCTCCCTCCTCTGGGTGTCGTCCAATGAGCAGTTCTTC. It codes for CASSSLLWVSSNEQFF.

The chain is built from TRBV5-8 and TRBJ2-1, with TRBD1 matching 7 bases. From germline, CDR1 is SGHTS and CDR2 YDEGEE. The CDR3 covers 15 residues. Trimming at V came to 9 bases and at J to 0 bases, leaving 9 bases not matched to a gene. The CDR3 sequence: CATSNRGGSYNEQFF. CDR3 DNA: TGTGCCACCAGTAACAGGGGTGGCTCCTACAATGAGCAGTTCTTC.

The genes are TRBV2 and TRBJ2-5; TRBD2 is a possible D gene (6 bases). Germline CDR1 SNHLY, CDR2 FYNNEI. The CDR3 has 13 residues. Between the trimmed V and J ends, which lost 11 bases and 4 bases, there was a span of 17 bases. CDR3 DNA: TGTGCCTTGACAGTTAGGGGAGGAGAGACCCAGTACTTC. Translating gives CALTVRGGETQYF.

This chain links TRBV19 with TRBJ1-5, with D hard to call. V gave up 1 base and J gave up 3 bases, with 7 bases separating them. The CDR3 has 14 amino acids. Germline V gives CDR1 LNHDA, CDR2 SQIVND (reference sequence). CDR3 DNA sequence: TGTGCCAGTAGTATAGCGGCCATCAATCAGCCCCAGCATTTT. This sequence encodes CASSIAAINQPQHF.

In this sample, this clone turned up a few times. It may be a read error: a sequence one base away is much more abundant. Other DNA sequences of this sample code for an identical CDR3. The rearrangement joins TRBV6-6 to TRBJ2-3; the D call may be TRBD1 or TRBD2 (5 bases each). Germline V gene data show CDR1 as MNHNY and CDR2 as SVGAGI (reference sequence). Deletions cut 5 bases from V and 0 bases from J, with 6 bases between. The CDR3 contains 13 residues. This CDR3 reads CASSRDSTDTQYF. CDR3 nucleotides: TGTGCCAGCAGTCGGGACAGCACAGATACGCAGTATTTT.

This chain connects TRBV19 to TRBJ2-4; perhaps TRBD1 as D (5 bases). This CDR3 has 15 amino acids. Between the trimmed V and J ends, which lost 6 bases and 2 bases, there was a span of 14 bases. Per the germline V gene, CDR1 is LNHDA and CDR2 is SQIVND (reference sequence). Here the CDR3 DNA reads TGTGCCAGTAGAGGGCAGGGCATAACCAAAAACATTCAGTACTTC. This translates into CASRGQGITKNIQYF. The full variable domain, rest sourced from reference TRBV19 and TRBJ2-4, is DGGITQSPKYLFRKEGQNVTLSCEQNLNHDAMYWYRQDPGQGLRLIYYSQIVNDFQKGDIAEGYSVSREKKESFPLTVTSAQKNPTAFYLCASRGQGITKNIQYFGAGTRLSVL.

V is TRBV2 and J is TRBJ1-5; no clear D. CDR1 is SNHLY, CDR2 FYNNEI, per germline. V lost 5 bases, J lost 4 bases, and 15 bases lay in between. CDR3 length equals 15 residues. The CDR3 DNA reads as TGTGCCAGCAGTAGACTCGACGGAAAGAATCAGCCCCAGCATTTT. It specifies CASSRLDGKNQPQHF.

The chain uses TRBV27 and TRBJ2-1; D perhaps matches TRBD2 (6 bases). Trimming removed 6 bases from V and 12 bases from J, with 18 bases in between. Germline V lookup: CDR1 MNHEY, CDR2 SMNVEV (reference sequence). There are 13 residues in the CDR3. CDR3 sequence reads: CASRPGTQGGQFF. DNA of the CDR3: TGTGCCAGCAGACCCGGGACTCAGGGTGGGCAGTTCTTC.

In this sample, this clone turned up many times. Distinct nucleotide sequences in the sample also encode this CDR3. CDR3 sequence reads: CASSLDGETQYF. The CDR3 nucleotides read TGTGCCAGCAGCTTAGATGGTGAGACCCAGTACTTC. The chain couples TRBV7-6 to TRBJ2-5, with no clear D. The V end was cut by 1 base, the J end by 5 bases, with 5 bases between. Germline CDR1 and CDR2: SGHVS and FNYEAQ. CDR3 length: 12 residues. The variable domain in full, with the rest retrieved from reference TRBV7-6 and TRBJ2-5, is GAGVSQSPRYKVTKRGQDVALRCDPISGHVSLYWYRQALGQGPEFLTYFNYEAQQDKSGLPNDRFSAERPEGSISTLTIQRTEQRDSAMYRCASSLDGETQYFGPGTRLLVL.

To note about this clone: The sample holds other DNA sequences that translate to the same CDR3. The V gene is TRBV6-5, the J gene TRBJ2-7; D may be TRBD1 or TRBD2 (5 bases each). CDR1 is MNHEY and CDR2 is SVGAGI in the germline V gene. CDR3 size: 13 residues. Trimming removed 0 bases at V and 5 bases at J, with 8 bases between. The DNA of the CDR3 is TGTGCCAGCAGTTACTCGGGGGTCAACGAGCAGTACTTC. This translates into CASSYSGVNEQYF.

This clone has at least ten counts. The chain has TRBV18 and TRBJ1-1; maybe TRBD1 (6 bases). This CDR3 spans 13 amino acids. The germline V gene has CDR1 KGHSH and CDR2 LQKENI. V was pared by 1 base and J by 6 bases, with 9 bases between. CDR3 in DNA: TGTGCCAGCTCACCACGGACAGACCCTGAAGCTTTCTTT. Protein product: CASSPRTDPEAFF.

The chain links TRBV30 to TRBJ1-1; a weak D match, TRBD1 (6 bases). Germline V gene lookup returns CDR1 GTSNPN and CDR2 SVGIG (reference sequence). CDR3 length: 15 amino acids. Trimming cost V 4 bases and J 3 bases, with 18 bases left between them. The CDR3, as DNA: TGTGCCTGGATTCGGGGGCGGGGCTGGGACACTGAAGCTTTCTTT. It is translated as CAWIRGRGWDTEAFF.

The rearrangement links TRBV6-1 to TRBJ2-7; D remains unclear. V was pared by 1 base and J by 1 base, with 5 bases between. This CDR3 has 13 residues. In germline, CDR1 is MNHNS, CDR2 SASEGT. CDR3 bases: TGTGCCAGCAGTGAAGTGGCATCCTACGAGCAGTACTTC. It encodes CASSEVASYEQYF.

With regard to this clone: This sample also contains other DNA sequences that code for the same CDR3. CDR3 nucleotide sequence: TGTGCCTGGAGTGTACTGGGAGCTGGCTACACCTTC. The encoded protein is CAWSVLGAGYTF. V is TRBV30 and J is TRBJ1-2; D is ambiguous. Germline CDR1 and CDR2: GTSNPN and SVGIG (reference sequence). The CDR3 runs to 12 residues. The ends were cut back, 0 bases at V and 7 bases at J, with 9 bases in the middle.

This clone has a count of ten or more. The chain links TRBV28 to TRBJ2-3; TRBD2 matches 7 bases. CDR3 length: 18 amino acids. Germline lookup yields CDR1 MDHEN and CDR2 SYDVKM. Losses at the gene ends were 6 bases for V and 0 bases for J; bases not matched to a gene: 15. The CDR3 coding sequence is TGTGCCAGCAGGGCCATAGGAGGGGACTACCGTAGCACAGATACGCAGTATTTT. It specifies CASRAIGGDYRSTDTQYF.

This chain joins TRBV5-4 and TRBJ2-2; TRBD1 matches 9 bases. The CDR3 totals 15 residues. V shed 3 bases, J shed 5 bases, and the junction held 5 bases outside the gene matches. Germline V lookup: CDR1 SGHNT, CDR2 YYREEE (reference sequence). CDR3 sequence reads: CASSSDRGDTGELFF. The CDR3 DNA follows: TGTGCCAGCAGCTCGGACAGGGGAGATACCGGGGAGCTGTTTTTT.

This sequence joins TRBV28 and TRBJ1-1; D call uncertain. The germline V gene encodes CDR1 MDHEN and CDR2 SYDVKM. Trimming removed 3 bases from V and 0 bases from J, with 11 bases in between. There are 15 residues in the CDR3. The CDR3 DNA sequence: TGTGCCAGCAGTTTGAGGGCGTCGATGAACACTGAAGCTTTCTTT. This encodes CASSLRASMNTEAFF.

This clone was detected once. The V gene is TRBV6-1, the J gene TRBJ2-7; a weak D match, TRBD2 (6 bases). The CDR3 spans 14 residues. CDR1 is MNHNS and CDR2 is SASEGT in the germline V gene. The V gene lost 6 bases and the J gene lost 2 bases, with 14 bases spanning the gap. Here the CDR3 DNA reads TGTGCCAGCAGCCCGAGGAGGGCTGCCTACGAGCAGTACTTC. Its translation is CASSPRRAAYEQYF.

The gene calls are TRBV7-9 and TRBJ1-2; no clear D gene. There are 19 residues in the CDR3. Germline CDR1 is SEHNR and CDR2 is FQNEAQ (reference sequence). The V gene lost 5 bases and the J gene lost 0 bases, with 25 bases spanning the gap. Here the CDR3 DNA reads TGTGCCAGCAGCCCTGACGTCCAGGTCCGGGAGTGGACTAACTATGGCTACACCTTC. Amino acid sequence: CASSPDVQVREWTNYGYTF.